The 21 T cell receptor beta chains given below trace back to one sample, sequenced in a study of memory CD4+ T cells and cytomegalovirus serostatus. Single viable CD3+CD4+CD8-CD45RO+ cells were sorted as the memory CD4+ T cells. The method was immunoSEQ multiplex PCR; TCRdb's version includes in-frame clones alone and lacks a portion of them. The sample records roughly 39,000 clones, around 78% being singletons. The sequencing input was memory CD4+ T cells from blood. These receptors all stem from an adult in good health and CMV-seronegative.

J is TRBJ2-1 and V is TRBV9; 7 bases line up with TRBD2. Germline CDR1 SGDLS, CDR2 YYNGEE. J gave up 7 bases and V 0 bases, and 4 bases lay outside the gene matches. This CDR3 contains 14 residues. The CDR3 sequence: CASSVAGGWNEQFF. In nucleotides, the CDR3 is TGTGCCAGCAGCGTAGCGGGGGGTTGGAATGAGCAGTTCTTC.

The V call is TRBV4-2, the J call TRBJ1-1; TRBD1 matches at 12 bases. The length of the CDR3 is 17 residues. Germline values: CDR1 LGHNA, CDR2 YNFKEQ. Trimming removed 4 bases from V and 2 bases from J; junction bases left unmatched: 8. CDR3 in DNA: TGTGCCAGCAGCCGTACCGGGACAGGGGGCATTAACACTGAAGCTTTCTTT. Translation gives CASSRTGTGGINTEAFF.

V gene TRBV14 combines with J gene TRBJ2-2; 9 bases fit TRBD1. Germline loops: CDR1 SGHDN, CDR2 FVKESK. The CDR3 is 16 residues long. The J segment lost 4 bases and the V segment lost 4 bases, leaving 7 bases of the junction unmatched. CDR3 in amino acids: CASSLNRGLITGELFF. DNA for the CDR3: TGTGCCAGCAGCCTCAACAGGGGGCTAATCACCGGGGAGCTGTTTTTT.

The rearrangement uses TRBV5-1 and TRBJ1-2; no clear D. V lost 4 bases and J lost 3, with 10 bases in between. Germline V gene sequence: CDR1 SGHRS, CDR2 YFSETQ. The CDR3 extends over 13 amino acids. DNA for the CDR3: TGCGCCAGCAGCCCGTCATCAGACTATGGCTACACCTTC. It specifies CASSPSSDYGYTF.

This clone showed up just once. The V and J genes are TRBV6-5 and TRBJ2-7, with a tentative D call TRBD2 (6 bases). Trimming took off 2 bases at V and 0 bases at J, with 8 bases between the two ends. CDR1 is MNHEY and CDR2 is SVGAGI in the germline V gene. The CDR3 sequence is 14 residues long. CDR3 DNA sequence: TGTGCCAGCAGTTACGCGGGGAACTCCTACGAGCAGTACTTC. This gives the protein CASSYAGNSYEQYF.

This chain uses TRBV6-5 with TRBJ1-2; 7 bases match TRBD1. The CDR3 length is 13 residues. Looked up from germline, CDR1 is MNHEY and CDR2 is SVGAGI. The V gene end was trimmed by 0 bases and the J gene end by 6 bases; junction bases not matched to a gene: 1. CDR3 region: CASSYSQGDGYTF. The CDR3 DNA sequence: TGTGCCAGCAGTTACTCCCAGGGGGATGGCTACACCTTC.

The V and J genes are TRBV7-2 and TRBJ2-3, with a weak D call TRBD1 (6 bases). Germline CDR1 reads SGHTA; CDR2 reads FQGNSA. V lost 6 bases and J lost 0, with 16 bases in between. The CDR3 consists of 16 residues. CDR3: CASRSSGTISTDTQYF. The DNA of the CDR3 is TGTGCCAGCAGATCGTCCGGGACAATTAGCACAGATACGCAGTATTTT.

The J gene is TRBJ1-3, the V gene TRBV5-6; D remains unclear. This CDR3 region has 14 residues. V shed 0 bases and J shed 0 bases, with 4 bases lying between them. The germline CDR1 and CDR2 sequences are SGHDT and YYEEEE. The CDR3 DNA sequence: TGTGCCAGCAGCTTGGACAGCTCTGGAAACACCATATATTTT. This sequence encodes CASSLDSSGNTIYF.

This chain connects TRBV7-3 to TRBJ2-3; the match to TRBD2 covers 8 bases. CDR3 length: 14 amino acids. Losses at the gene ends were 4 bases for V and 6 bases for J; bases not matched to a gene: 6. Germline CDR1 is SGHTA and CDR2 is FQGTGA. CDR3 sequence reads: CASSSTGGPDTQYF. The DNA of the CDR3 is TGTGCCAGCAGCTCCACGGGGGGGCCCGATACGCAGTATTTT.

This clone was picked up a small number of times. The rearrangement joins TRBV4-1 to TRBJ1-2, with D perhaps TRBD1 (6 bases). In germline, CDR1 is MGHRA, CDR2 YSYEKL. The germline V and J ends were trimmed by 3 bases and 4 bases, with 21 bases remaining between them. The CDR3 contains 17 residues. The CDR3 is CASSHGPGLRGGYGYTF. The CDR3 DNA reads as TGCGCCAGCAGCCACGGCCCGGGACTTCGAGGGGGCTATGGCTACACCTTC.

This sequence joins TRBV19 and TRBJ2-1; tentatively, D is TRBD2 (7 bases). V was shortened by 3 bases and J by 4 bases, with 13 bases between the two germline ends. Germline V gives CDR1 LNHDA, CDR2 SQIVND (reference sequence). CDR3 size: 15 residues. The CDR3 sequence is CASSMGGALYNEQFF. DNA of the CDR3: TGTGCCAGTAGTATGGGGGGGGCCCTATACAATGAGCAGTTCTTC.

The rearrangement links TRBV6-1 to TRBJ2-7; D is unresolved. Germline assignment: CDR1 MNHNS and CDR2 SASEGT. Trimming took 3 bases from V and 2 from J, leaving 11 bases between them. The CDR3 extends over 14 amino acids. CDR3 nucleotide sequence: TGTGCCAGCAGTGATCTGACATCTACCTACGAGCAGTACTTC. Its protein is CASSDLTSTYEQYF.

CDR3 sequence reads: CASSIGTAKNIQYF. For the CDR3, the DNA is TGTGCCAGTAGTATAGGGACAGCCAAAAACATTCAGTACTTC. The rearrangement joins TRBV19 to TRBJ2-4, with D unresolved. Germline V gene lookup returns CDR1 LNHDA and CDR2 SQIVND (reference sequence). The CDR3 covers 14 residues. V gave up 1 base and J gave up 0 bases, with 4 bases separating them.

The chain couples TRBV6-1 to TRBJ1-2; D is possibly TRBD1 (5 bases). CDR1 is MNHNS and CDR2 is SASEGT in the germline V gene. This CDR3 comprises 11 residues. V was trimmed by 3 bases and J by 7 bases, leaving 6 bases between them. Here the CDR3 reads CASSDGGGYTF. CDR3 bases: TGTGCCAGCAGTGATGGGGGTGGCTACACCTTC.

The chain joins TRBV19 to TRBJ1-2, with a tentative D call TRBD1 (5 bases). The germline V and J ends were trimmed by 7 bases and 2 bases, with 17 bases remaining between them. Per the germline V gene, CDR1 is LNHDA and CDR2 is SQIVND (reference sequence). The CDR3 sequence is 15 residues long. The CDR3 here is CASTSHSQENYGYTF. The DNA for the CDR3 is TGTGCCAGTACCAGTCACTCACAGGAGAACTATGGCTACACCTTC.

This chain uses TRBV5-5 with TRBJ2-7; D may be TRBD1 (6 bases). V was clipped by 0 bases and J by 7 bases, with 17 bases between them. Germline lookup yields CDR1 SGHKS and CDR2 YYEKEE (reference sequence). CDR3 size: 15 residues. CDR3 protein: CASSLAGQGSGEQYF. CDR3 nucleotides: TGTGCCAGCAGCTTGGCTGGGCAGGGGTCTGGGGAGCAGTACTTC. The full variable domain, rest sourced from reference TRBV5-5 and TRBJ2-7, is DAGVTQSPTHLIKTRGQQVTLRCSPISGHKSVSWYQQVLGQGPQFIFQYYEKEERGRGNFPDRFSARQFPNYSSELNVNALLLGDSALYLCASSLAGQGSGEQYFGPGTRLTVT.

This clone was picked up one time. The chain combines TRBV19 with TRBJ1-1; D uncertain. The germline V and J ends were trimmed by 3 bases and 1 base, with 12 bases remaining between them. The germline gives CDR1 LNHDA, CDR2 SQIVND (reference sequence). This CDR3 spans 15 amino acids. Here the CDR3 reads CASSIPYAGNTEAFF. In DNA form, the CDR3 reads TGTGCCAGTAGTATTCCATACGCAGGGAACACTGAAGCTTTCTTT.

The CDR3 sequence: CASSLGSSGAYLGRTQYF. The CDR3 nucleotides read TGTGCCAGCAGCTTGGGTTCTAGCGGGGCCTACCTGGGAAGGACCCAGTACTTC. The chain carries TRBV5-6 and TRBJ2-5; 9 bases fit TRBD2. The germline gives CDR1 SGHDT, CDR2 YYEEEE. V shed 0 bases and J 7 bases; nucleotides not matched to a gene: 16. The length of the CDR3 is 18 residues.

This sequence joins TRBV6-1 and TRBJ2-3; 10 bases fit TRBD2. Germline V gene sequence: CDR1 MNHNS, CDR2 SASEGT. V shed 0 bases, J shed 7 bases, and the junction held 13 bases outside the gene matches. There are 18 residues in the CDR3. CDR3 protein: CASSEALAGSPRQNTQYF. Here the CDR3 DNA reads TGTGCCAGCAGTGAAGCACTAGCGGGGAGCCCCAGACAAAATACGCAGTATTTT.

The chain combines TRBV6-6 with TRBJ1-6, with 7 bases fitting TRBD1. Losses at the gene ends were 6 bases for V and 10 bases for J; bases not matched to a gene: 12. This CDR3 is 15 amino acids long. Germline CDR1 MNHNY, CDR2 SVGAGI (reference sequence). The CDR3 here is CASRSEQGLESPLHF. CDR3 coding DNA: TGTGCCAGCAGGTCCGAACAGGGGTTAGAATCACCCCTCCACTTT.

The chain joins TRBV18 to TRBJ2-3; D call uncertain. This CDR3 has 15 residues. Germline V gene data show CDR1 as KGHSH and CDR2 as LQKENI. V lost 3 bases, J lost 1 base, and 11 bases lay in between. CDR3 loop: CASSPVHARTDTQYF. The CDR3 coding sequence is TGTGCCAGCTCACCGGTCCATGCCCGCACAGATACGCAGTATTTT.